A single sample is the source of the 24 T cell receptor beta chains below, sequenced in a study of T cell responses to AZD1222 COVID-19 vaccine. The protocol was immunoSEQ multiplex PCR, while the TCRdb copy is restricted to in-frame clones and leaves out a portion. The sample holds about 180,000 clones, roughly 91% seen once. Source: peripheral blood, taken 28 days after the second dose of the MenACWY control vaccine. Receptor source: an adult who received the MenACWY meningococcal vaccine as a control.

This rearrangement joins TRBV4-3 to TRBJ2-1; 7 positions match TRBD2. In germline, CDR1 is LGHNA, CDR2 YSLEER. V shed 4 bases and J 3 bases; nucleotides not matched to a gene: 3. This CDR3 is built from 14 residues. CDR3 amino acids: CASSPGGSYNEQFF. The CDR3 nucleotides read TGCGCCAGCAGCCCGGGAGGCAGCTACAATGAGCAGTTCTTC.

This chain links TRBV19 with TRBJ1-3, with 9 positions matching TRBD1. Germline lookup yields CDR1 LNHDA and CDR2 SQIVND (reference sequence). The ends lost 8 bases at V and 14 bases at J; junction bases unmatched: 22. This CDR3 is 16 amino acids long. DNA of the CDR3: TGTGCCAGTCAGAGGTTGGACAGGGGAATTTCGGGCTTCTTATATTTT. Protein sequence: CASQRLDRGISGFLYF.

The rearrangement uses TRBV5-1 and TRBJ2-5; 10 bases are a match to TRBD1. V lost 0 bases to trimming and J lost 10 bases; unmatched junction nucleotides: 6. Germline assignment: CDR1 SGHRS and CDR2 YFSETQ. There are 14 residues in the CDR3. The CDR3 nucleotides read TGCGCCAGCAGCTTGGGCCGGGACAGGGGTATCCAGTACTTC. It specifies CASSLGRDRGIQYF.

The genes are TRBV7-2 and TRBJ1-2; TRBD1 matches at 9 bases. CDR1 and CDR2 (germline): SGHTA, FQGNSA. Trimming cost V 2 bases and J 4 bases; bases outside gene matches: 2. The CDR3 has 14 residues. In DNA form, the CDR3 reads TGTGCCAGCAGCTTAACGACAGGGGGCTATGGCTACACCTTC. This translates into CASSLTTGGYGYTF. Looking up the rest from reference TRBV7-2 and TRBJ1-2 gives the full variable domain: GAGVSQSPSNKVTEKGKDVELRCDPISGHTALYWYRQSLGQGLEFLIYFQGNSAPDKSGLPSDRFSAERTGGSVSTLTIQRTQQEDSAVYLCASSLTTGGYGYTFGSGTRLTVV.

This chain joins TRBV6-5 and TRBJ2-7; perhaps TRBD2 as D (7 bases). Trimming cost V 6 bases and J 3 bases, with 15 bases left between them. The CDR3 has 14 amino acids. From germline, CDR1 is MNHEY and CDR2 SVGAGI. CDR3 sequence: CASRGASGNYEQYF. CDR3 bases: TGTGCCAGCAGGGGGGCTAGCGGTAACTACGAGCAGTACTTC.

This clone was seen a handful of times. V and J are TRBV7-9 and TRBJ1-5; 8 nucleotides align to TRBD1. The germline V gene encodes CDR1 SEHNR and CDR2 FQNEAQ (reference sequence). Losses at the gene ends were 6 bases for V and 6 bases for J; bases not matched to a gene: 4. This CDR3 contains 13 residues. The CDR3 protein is CASSGQGPQPQHF. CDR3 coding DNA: TGTGCCAGCAGTGGACAGGGCCCTCAGCCCCAGCATTTT.

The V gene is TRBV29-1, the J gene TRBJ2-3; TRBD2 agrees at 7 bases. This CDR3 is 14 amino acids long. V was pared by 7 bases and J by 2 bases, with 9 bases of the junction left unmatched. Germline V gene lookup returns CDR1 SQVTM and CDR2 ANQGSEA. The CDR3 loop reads CSAQERDFTDTQYF. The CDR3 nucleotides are TGCAGCGCTCAAGAGCGGGATTTCACAGATACGCAGTATTTT.

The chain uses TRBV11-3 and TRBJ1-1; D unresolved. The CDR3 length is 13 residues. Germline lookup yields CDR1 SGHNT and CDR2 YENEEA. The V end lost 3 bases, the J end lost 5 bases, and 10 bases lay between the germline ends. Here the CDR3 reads CASSFRVGTEAFF. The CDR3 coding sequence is TGTGCCAGCAGCTTTAGGGTTGGTACTGAAGCTTTCTTT.

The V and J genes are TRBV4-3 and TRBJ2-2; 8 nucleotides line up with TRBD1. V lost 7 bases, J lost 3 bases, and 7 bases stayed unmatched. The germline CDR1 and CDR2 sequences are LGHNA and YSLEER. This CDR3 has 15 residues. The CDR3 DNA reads TGCGCCAGCAATTTGGACAGGGCTTACACCGGGGAGCTGTTTTTT. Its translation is CASNLDRAYTGELFF.

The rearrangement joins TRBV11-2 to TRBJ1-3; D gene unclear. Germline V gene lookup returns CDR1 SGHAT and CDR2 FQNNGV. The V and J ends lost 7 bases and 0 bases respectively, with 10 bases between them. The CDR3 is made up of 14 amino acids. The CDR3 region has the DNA TGTGCCAGCAAAGGTCTCGGCTCTGGAAACACCATATATTTT. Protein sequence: CASKGLGSGNTIYF.

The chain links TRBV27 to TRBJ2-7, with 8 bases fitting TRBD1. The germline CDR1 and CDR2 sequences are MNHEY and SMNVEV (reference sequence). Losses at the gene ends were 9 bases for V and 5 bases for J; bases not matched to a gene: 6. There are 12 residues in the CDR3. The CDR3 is CASRTGSHEQYF. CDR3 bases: TGTGCCAGTCGGACAGGGAGCCACGAGCAGTACTTC.

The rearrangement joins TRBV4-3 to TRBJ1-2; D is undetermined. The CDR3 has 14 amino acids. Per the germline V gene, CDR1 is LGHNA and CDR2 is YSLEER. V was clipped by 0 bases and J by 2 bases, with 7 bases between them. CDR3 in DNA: TGCGCCAGCAGCCAAGATCTAGCCAACTATGGCTACACCTTC. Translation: CASSQDLANYGYTF.

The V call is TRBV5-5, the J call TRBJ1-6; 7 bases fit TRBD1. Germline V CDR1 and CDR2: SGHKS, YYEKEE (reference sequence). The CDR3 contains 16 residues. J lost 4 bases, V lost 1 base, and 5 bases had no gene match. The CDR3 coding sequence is TGTGCCAGCAGCTTGTCTCCAGGGGGGTATAATTCACCCCTCCACTTT. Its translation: CASSLSPGGYNSPLHF.

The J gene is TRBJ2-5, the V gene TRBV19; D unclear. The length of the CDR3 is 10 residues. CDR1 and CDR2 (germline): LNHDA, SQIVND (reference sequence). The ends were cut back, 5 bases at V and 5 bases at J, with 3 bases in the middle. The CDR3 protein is CASSRETQYF. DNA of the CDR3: TGTGCCAGTAGTCGGGAGACCCAGTACTTC.

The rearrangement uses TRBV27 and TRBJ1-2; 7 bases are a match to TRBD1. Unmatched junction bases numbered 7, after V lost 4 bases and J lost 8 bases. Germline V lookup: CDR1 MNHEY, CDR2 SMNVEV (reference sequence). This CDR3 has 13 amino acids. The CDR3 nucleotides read TGTGCCAGCAGTTGGGAGACAGGGTTGGGCTACACCTTC. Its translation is CASSWETGLGYTF.

CDR3 region: CASSLMDYQPQHF. The DNA of the CDR3 is TGTGCCAGCAGCTTAATGGACTATCAGCCCCAGCATTTT. V is TRBV7-8 and J is TRBJ1-5; D call uncertain. This CDR3 has 13 residues. The V end was cut by 2 bases, the J end by 5 bases, with 7 bases between. The germline V gene encodes CDR1 SGHVS and CDR2 FQNEAQ.

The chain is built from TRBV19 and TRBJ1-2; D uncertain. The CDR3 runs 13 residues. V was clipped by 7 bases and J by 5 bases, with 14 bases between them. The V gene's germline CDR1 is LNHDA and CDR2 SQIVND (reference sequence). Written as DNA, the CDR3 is TGTGCCAGTATGCGAGACTGGCGATATGGCTACACCTTC. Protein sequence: CASMRDWRYGYTF.

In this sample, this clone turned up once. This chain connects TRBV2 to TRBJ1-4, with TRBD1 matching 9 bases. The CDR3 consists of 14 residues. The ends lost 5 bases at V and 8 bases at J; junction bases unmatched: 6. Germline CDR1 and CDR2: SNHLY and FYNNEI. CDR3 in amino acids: CASSWTGVREKLFF. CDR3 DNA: TGTGCCAGCAGTTGGACAGGGGTGCGGGAAAAACTGTTTTTT.

Written as DNA, the CDR3 is TGTGCCAGCAGTTCCTATCCCAGGGGGAGCCGATCAAACACTGAAGCTTTCTTT. Encoded protein: CASSSYPRGSRSNTEAFF. The chain links TRBV28 to TRBJ1-1; 7 nucleotides match TRBD1. From germline, CDR1 is MDHEN and CDR2 SYDVKM. V lost 4 bases and J lost 2; bases outside the gene matches: 16. CDR3 size: 18 residues.

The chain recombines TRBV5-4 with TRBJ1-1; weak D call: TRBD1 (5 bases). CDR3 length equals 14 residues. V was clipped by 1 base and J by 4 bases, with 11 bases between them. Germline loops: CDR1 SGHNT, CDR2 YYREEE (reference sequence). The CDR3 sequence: CASSLMGDATEAFF. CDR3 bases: TGTGCCAGCAGCTTGATGGGGGACGCCACTGAAGCTTTCTTT.

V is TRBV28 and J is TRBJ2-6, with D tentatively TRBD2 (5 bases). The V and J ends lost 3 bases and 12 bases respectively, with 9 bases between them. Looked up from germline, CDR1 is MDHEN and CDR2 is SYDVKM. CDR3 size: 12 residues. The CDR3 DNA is TGTGCCAGCAGTTTTCTAGCCGGCGTCCTGACTTTC. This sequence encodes CASSFLAGVLTF.

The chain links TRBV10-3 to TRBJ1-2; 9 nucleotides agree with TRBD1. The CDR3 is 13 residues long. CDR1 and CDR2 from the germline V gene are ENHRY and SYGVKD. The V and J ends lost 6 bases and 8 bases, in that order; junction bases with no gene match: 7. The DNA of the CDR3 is TGTGCCATCAGGACAGGGGGGATCTACGGCTACACCTTC. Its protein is CAIRTGGIYGYTF.

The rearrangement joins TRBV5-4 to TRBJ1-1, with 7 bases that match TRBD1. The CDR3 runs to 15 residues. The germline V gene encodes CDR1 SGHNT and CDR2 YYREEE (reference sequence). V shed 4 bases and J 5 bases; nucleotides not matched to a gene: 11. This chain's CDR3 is CASSLGQGVRTEAFF. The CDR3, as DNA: TGTGCCAGCAGCCTGGGCCAGGGGGTAAGAACTGAAGCTTTCTTT.

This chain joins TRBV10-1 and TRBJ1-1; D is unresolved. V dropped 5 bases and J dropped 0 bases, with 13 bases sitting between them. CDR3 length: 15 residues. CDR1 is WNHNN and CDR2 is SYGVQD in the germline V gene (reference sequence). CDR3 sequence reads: CASSFSRTLNTEAFF. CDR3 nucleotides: TGCGCCAGCAGTTTTTCCAGGACCTTGAACACTGAAGCTTTCTTT.